This T cell receptor beta chain came from a study of shared clonotypes between healthy human individuals. Study-level background: Those who served as donors were a couple of women and three men between the ages of 18 and 49. Study-wide results and caveats: Clonotypes shared by all four sorted-subset donors had higher generation probabilities than non-shared clonotypes. Few donors restricted represented genetic and exposure-history diversity.

Naive CD8 cells, CD45RO-negative and positively selected for CCR7, excluded terminally differentiated effector memory CD45RA+ cells. Note on this clone: Antigen unknown.

Per germline, CDR1 MNHEY and CDR2 SMNVEV (reference sequence). V dropped 3 bases and J dropped 4; count of bases not matched to a gene: 6. The CDR3 extends over 16 amino acids. Source study methods: Filtering was not the same, since immunoSEQ gave junction-only sequences without quality scores. The repertoire was sequenced with immunoSEQ multiplex PCR; TCRdb's copy has only in-frame clones and lacks some. The V and J calls and clone size come from that table; D and trimming were worked out from the DNA. The table shows roughly 2 million clones, with approximately 95% occurring only once. The V call is TRBV27, the J call TRBJ1-6; 7 nucleotides align to TRBD1. The sample comprised naive CD8+ T cells sorted from blood. This clonotype was obtained from a man aged 18 to 30 in good health. The DNA of the CDR3 is TGTGCCAGCAGTTTGACAGGGCCTCATTATAATTCACCCCTCCACTTT. The encoded protein is CASSLTGPHYNSPLHF.